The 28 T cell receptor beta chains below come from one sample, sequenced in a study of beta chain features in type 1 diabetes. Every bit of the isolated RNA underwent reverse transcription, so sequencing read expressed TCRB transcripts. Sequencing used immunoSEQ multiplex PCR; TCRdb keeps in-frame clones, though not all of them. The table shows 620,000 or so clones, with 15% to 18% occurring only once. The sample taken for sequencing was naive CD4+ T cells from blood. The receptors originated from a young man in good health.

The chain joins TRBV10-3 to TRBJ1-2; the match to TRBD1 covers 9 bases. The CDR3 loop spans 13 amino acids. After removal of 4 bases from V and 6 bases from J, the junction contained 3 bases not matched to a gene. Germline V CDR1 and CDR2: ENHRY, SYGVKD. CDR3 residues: CAISGTGENGYTF. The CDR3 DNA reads TGTGCCATCAGTGGGACAGGGGAAAATGGCTACACCTTC.

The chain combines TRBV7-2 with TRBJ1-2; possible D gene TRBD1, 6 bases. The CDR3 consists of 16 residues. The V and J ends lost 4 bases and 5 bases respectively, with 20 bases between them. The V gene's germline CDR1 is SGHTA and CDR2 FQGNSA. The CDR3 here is CASSSAGAVNGYGYTF. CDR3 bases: TGTGCCAGCAGCTCCGCAGGGGCCGTCAACGGGTATGGCTACACCTTC.

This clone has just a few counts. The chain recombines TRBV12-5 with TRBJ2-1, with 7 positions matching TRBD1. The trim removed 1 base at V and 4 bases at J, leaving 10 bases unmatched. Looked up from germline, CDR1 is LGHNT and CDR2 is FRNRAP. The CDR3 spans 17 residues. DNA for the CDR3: TGTGCTAGTGGTTTGGACTCCTCCGGGACAGTATACAATGAGCAGTTCTTC. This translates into CASGLDSSGTVYNEQFF.

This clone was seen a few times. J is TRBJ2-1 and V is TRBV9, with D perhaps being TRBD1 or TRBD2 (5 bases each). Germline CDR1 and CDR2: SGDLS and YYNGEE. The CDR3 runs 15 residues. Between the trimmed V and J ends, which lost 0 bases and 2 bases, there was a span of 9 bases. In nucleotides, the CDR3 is TGTGCCAGCAGCGTAGGTGTGGGGGCCTACAATGAGCAGTTCTTC. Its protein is CASSVGVGAYNEQFF.

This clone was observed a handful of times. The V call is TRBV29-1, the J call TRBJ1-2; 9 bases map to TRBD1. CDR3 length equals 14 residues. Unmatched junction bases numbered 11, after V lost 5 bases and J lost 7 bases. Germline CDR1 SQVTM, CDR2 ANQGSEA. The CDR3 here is CSVSRGQGNLGYTF. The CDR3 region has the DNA TGCAGCGTTTCGAGGGGACAGGGTAACCTTGGCTACACCTTC.

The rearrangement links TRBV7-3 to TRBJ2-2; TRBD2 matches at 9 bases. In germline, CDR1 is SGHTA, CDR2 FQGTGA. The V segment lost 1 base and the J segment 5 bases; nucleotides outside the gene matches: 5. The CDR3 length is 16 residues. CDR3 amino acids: CASSLKVAGVTGELFF. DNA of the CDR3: TGTGCCAGCAGCTTAAAAGTAGCGGGAGTAACCGGGGAGCTGTTTTTT. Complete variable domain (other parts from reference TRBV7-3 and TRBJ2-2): GAGVSQTPSNKVTEKGKYVELRCDPISGHTALYWYRQSLGQGPEFLIYFQGTGAADDSGLPNDRFFAVRPEGSVSTLKIQRTERGDSAVYLCASSLKVAGVTGELFFGEGSRLTVL.

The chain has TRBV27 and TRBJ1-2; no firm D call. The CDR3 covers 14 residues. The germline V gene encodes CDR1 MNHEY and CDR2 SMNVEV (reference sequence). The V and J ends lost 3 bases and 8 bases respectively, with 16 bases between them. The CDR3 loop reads CASSLKENLGGYTF. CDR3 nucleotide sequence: TGTGCCAGCAGTTTGAAAGAGAACCTGGGCGGCTACACCTTC.

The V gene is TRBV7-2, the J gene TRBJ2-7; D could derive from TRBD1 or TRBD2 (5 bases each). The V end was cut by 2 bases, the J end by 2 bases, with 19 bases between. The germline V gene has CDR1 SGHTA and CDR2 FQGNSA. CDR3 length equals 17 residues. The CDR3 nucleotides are TGTGCCAGCAGCTTAAGACCCCGCCCGGGGCGGCCCTACGAGCAGTACTTC. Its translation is CASSLRPRPGRPYEQYF.

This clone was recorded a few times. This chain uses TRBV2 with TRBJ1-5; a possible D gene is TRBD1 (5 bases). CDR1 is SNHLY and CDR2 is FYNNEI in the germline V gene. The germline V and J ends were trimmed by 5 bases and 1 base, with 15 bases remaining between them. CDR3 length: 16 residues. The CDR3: CASSTRGSRSNQPQHF. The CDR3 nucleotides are TGTGCCAGCAGTACAAGGGGAAGTCGGAGCAATCAGCCCCAGCATTTT.

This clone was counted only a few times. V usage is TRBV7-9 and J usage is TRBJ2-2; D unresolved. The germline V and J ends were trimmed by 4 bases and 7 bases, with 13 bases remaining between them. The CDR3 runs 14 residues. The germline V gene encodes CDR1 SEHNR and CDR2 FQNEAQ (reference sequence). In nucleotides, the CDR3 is TGTGCCAGCAGCTCATGGCCTAGGATCGGGGAGCTGTTTTTT. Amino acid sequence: CASSSWPRIGELFF. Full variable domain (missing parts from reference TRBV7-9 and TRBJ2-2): DTGVSQNPRHKITKRGQNVTFRCDPISEHNRLYWYRQTLGQGPEFLTYFQNEAQLEKSRLLSDRFSAERPKGSFSTLEIQRTEQGDSAMYLCASSSWPRIGELFFGEGSRLTVL.

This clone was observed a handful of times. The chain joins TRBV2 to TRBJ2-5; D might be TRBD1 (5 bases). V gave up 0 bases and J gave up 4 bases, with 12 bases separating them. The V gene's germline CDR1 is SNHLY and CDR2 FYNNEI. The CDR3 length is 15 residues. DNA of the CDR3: TGTGCCAGCAGTGAAGCGGGGCTAGTACGAGAGACCCAGTACTTC. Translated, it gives CASSEAGLVRETQYF.

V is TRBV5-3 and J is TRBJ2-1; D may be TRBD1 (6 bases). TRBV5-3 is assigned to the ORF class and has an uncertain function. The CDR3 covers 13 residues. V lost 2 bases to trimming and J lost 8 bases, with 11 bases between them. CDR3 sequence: CARSFDRSDEQFF. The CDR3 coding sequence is TGTGCCAGAAGCTTTGACAGGTCTGATGAGCAGTTCTTC.

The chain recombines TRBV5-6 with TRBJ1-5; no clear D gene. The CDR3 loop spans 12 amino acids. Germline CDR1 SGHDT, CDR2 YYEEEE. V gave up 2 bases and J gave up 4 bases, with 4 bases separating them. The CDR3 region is CASSLPNQPQHF. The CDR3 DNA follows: TGTGCCAGCAGCTTACCTAATCAGCCCCAGCATTTT.

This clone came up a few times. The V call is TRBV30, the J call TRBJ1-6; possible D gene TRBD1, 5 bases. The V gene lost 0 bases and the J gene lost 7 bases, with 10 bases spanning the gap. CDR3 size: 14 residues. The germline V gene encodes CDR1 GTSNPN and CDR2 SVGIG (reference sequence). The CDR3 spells CAWSVGGGNSPLHF. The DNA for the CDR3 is TGTGCCTGGAGTGTAGGTGGGGGGAATTCACCCCTCCACTTT.

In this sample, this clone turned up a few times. Written as DNA, the CDR3 is TGTGCCAGCTCACAGCTAGCGGGAGCGGGCAATGAGCAGTTCTTC. Protein: CASSQLAGAGNEQFF. The chain carries TRBV18 and TRBJ2-1, with 10 bases fitting TRBD2. The CDR3 consists of 15 residues. Germline-derived CDR1 and CDR2 are KGHSH and LQKENI. Germline trimming cut 4 bases from V and 6 bases from J; bases unmatched to any gene: 6.

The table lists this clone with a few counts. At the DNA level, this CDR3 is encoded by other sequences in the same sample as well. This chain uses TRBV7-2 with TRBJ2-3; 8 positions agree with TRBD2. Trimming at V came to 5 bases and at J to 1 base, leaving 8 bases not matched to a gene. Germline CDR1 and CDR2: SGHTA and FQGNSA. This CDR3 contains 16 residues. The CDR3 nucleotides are TGTGCCAGCAGCCCAGGACTAGCCGGCGGCACAGATACGCAGTATTTT. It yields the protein CASSPGLAGGTDTQYF.

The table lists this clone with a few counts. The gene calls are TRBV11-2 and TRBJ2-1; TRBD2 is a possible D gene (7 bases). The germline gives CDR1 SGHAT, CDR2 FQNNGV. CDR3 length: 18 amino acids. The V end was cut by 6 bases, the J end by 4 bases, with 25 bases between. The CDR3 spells CASRTLTGGGGQYNEQFF. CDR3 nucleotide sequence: TGTGCCAGCAGAACACTAACCGGTGGCGGGGGCCAGTACAATGAGCAGTTCTTC. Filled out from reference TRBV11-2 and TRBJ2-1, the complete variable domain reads EAGVAQSPRYKIIEKRQSVAFWCNPISGHATLYWYQQILGQGPKLLIQFQNNGVVDDSQLPKDRFSAERLKGVDSTLKIQPAKLEDSAVYLCASRTLTGGGGQYNEQFFGPGTRLTVL.

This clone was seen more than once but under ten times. The CDR3: CASSPSIGGISNQPQHF. The CDR3 DNA sequence: TGTGCCAGCTCGCCGTCAATCGGCGGGATAAGCAATCAGCCCCAGCATTTT. The chain is built from TRBV18 and TRBJ1-5, with D hard to call. Germline CDR1 is KGHSH and CDR2 is LQKENI. The V and J ends lost 6 bases and 1 base respectively, with 19 bases between them. The CDR3 totals 17 residues.

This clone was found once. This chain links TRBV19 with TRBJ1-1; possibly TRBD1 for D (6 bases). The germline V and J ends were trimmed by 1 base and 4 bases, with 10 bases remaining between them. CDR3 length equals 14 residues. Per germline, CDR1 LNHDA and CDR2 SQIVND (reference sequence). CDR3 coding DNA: TGTGCCAGTAGTATAGTAAAGGGGGGCACTGAAGCTTTCTTT. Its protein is CASSIVKGGTEAFF.

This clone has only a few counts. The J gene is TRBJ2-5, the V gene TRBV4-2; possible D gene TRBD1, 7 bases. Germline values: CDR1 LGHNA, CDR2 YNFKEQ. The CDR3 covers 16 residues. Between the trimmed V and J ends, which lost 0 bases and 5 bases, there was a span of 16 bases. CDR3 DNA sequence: TGTGCCAGCAGCCAAGAAGGCAGGGGGGTTGTGGAGACCCAGTACTTC. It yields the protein CASSQEGRGVVETQYF.

CDR3 sequence (DNA): TGTGCCAGCAGCTTAGGGGTTTCTTCTACAGATACGCAGTATTTT. Translating it yields CASSLGVSSTDTQYF. This rearrangement joins TRBV7-2 to TRBJ2-3; no clear D gene. Germline CDR1 SGHTA, CDR2 FQGNSA. V was pared by 1 base and J by 3 bases, with 11 bases between. The CDR3 is 15 residues long.

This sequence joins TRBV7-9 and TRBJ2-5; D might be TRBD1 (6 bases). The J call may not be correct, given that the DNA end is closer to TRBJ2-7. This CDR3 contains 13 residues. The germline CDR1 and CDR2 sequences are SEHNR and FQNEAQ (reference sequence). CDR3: CASSRQGYYEQYF. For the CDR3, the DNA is TGTGCCAGCAGTCGGCAGGGGTACTACGAGCAGTACTTC.

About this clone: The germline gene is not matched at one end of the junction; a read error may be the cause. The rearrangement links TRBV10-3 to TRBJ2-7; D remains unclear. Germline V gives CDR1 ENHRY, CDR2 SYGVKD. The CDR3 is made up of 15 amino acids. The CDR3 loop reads CATSDISPKAYEQYF. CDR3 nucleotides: TGTGCCACCAGTGATATCTCGCCAAAAGCCTACGAGCAGTACTTC.

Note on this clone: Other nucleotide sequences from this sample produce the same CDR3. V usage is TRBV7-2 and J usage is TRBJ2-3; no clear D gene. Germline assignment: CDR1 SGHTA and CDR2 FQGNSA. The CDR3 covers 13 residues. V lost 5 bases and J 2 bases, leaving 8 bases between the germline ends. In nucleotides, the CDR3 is TGTGCCAGCAGCCTATCTTTCACAGATACGCAGTATTTT. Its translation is CASSLSFTDTQYF. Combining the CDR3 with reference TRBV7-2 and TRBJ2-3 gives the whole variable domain GAGVSQSPSNKVTEKGKDVELRCDPISGHTALYWYRQSLGQGLEFLIYFQGNSAPDKSGLPSDRFSAERTGGSVSTLTIQRTQQEDSAVYLCASSLSFTDTQYFGPGTRLTVL.

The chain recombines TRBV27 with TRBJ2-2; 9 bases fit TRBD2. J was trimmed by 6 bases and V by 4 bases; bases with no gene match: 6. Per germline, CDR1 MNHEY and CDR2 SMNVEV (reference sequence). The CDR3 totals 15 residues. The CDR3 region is CASSWTAGGAGELFF. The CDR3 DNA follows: TGTGCCAGCAGTTGGACGGCGGGAGGGGCCGGGGAGCTGTTTTTT.

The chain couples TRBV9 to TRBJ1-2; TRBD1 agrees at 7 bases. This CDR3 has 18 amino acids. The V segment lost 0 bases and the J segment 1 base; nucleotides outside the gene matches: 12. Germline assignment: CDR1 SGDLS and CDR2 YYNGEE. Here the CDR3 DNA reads TGTGCCAGCAGCGTAGCGACAGGACAGGCCCCTTATAACTATGGCTACACCTTC. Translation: CASSVATGQAPYNYGYTF.

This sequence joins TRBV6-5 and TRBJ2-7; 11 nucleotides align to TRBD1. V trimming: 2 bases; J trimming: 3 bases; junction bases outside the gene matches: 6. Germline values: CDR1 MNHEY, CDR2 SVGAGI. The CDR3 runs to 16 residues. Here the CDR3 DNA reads TGTGCCAGCAGTTACGCCGGGACAGGGGGTTTCTACGAGCAGTACTTC. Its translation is CASSYAGTGGFYEQYF.

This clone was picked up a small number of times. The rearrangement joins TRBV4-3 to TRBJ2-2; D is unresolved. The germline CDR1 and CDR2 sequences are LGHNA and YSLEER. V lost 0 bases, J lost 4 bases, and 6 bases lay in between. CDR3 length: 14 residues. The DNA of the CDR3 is TGCGCCAGCAGCCAAGAGGGTCTCACCGGGGAGCTGTTTTTT. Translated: CASSQEGLTGELFF.